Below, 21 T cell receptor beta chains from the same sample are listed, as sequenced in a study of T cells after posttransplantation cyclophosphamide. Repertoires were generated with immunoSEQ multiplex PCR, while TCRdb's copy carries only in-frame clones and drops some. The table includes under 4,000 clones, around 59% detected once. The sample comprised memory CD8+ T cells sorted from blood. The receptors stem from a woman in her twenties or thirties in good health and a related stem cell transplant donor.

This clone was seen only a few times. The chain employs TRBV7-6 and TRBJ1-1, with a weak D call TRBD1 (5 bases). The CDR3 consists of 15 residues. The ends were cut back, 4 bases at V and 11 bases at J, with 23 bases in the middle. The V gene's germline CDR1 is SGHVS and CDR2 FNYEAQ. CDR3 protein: CASSSEPGRPPSAFF. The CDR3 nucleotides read TGTGCCAGCAGCTCCGAGCCAGGGCGTCCCCCCTCGGCTTTCTTT.

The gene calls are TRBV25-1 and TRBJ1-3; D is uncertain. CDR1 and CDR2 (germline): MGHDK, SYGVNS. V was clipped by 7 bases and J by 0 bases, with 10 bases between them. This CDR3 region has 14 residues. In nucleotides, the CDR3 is TGTGCCAGCATTGAGGAGAGCTCTGGAAACACCATATATTTT. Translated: CASIEESSGNTIYF.

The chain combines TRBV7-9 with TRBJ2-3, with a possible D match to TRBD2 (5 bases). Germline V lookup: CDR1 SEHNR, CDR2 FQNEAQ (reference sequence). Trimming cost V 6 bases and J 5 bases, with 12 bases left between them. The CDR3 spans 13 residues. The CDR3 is CASRPKGGDTQYF. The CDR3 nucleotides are TGTGCCAGCAGACCAAAAGGAGGAGATACGCAGTATTTT.

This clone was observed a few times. The CDR3 sequence: CASSVGLADNEQFF. CDR3 in DNA: TGTGCCAGCAGTGTCGGACTAGCGGACAATGAGCAGTTCTTC. The chain carries TRBV6-5 and TRBJ2-1, with TRBD2 matching over 10 bases. The V gene's germline CDR1 is MNHEY and CDR2 SVGAGI. J lost 5 bases, V lost 5 bases, and 3 bases had no gene match. The CDR3 covers 14 residues.

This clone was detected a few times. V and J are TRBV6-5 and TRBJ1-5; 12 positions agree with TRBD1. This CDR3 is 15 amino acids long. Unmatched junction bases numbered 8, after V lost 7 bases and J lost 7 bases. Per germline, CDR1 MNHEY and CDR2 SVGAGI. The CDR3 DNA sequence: TGTGCCAGCACCGACGGGACAGGGGGCCAGCAGCCCCAGCATTTT. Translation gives CASTDGTGGQQPQHF.

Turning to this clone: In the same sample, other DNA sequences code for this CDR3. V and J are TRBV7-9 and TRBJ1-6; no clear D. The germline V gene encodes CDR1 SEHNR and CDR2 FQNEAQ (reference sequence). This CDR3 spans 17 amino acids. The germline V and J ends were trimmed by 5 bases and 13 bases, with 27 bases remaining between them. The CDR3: CASSNHDTGGRKSPLHF. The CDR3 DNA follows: TGTGCCAGCAGCAATCATGACACCGGAGGGAGAAAATCCCCCCTCCACTTT.

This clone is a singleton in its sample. DNA of the CDR3: TGTGCCAGCAGTGAGACATCTAGCACAGATACGCAGTATTTT. It is translated as CASSETSSTDTQYF. V and J are TRBV6-4 and TRBJ2-3; D not certain. The germline CDR1 and CDR2 sequences are MRHNA and SNTAGT. This CDR3 is 14 amino acids long. Trimming left V 3 bases short and J 0 bases short, with 7 bases between.

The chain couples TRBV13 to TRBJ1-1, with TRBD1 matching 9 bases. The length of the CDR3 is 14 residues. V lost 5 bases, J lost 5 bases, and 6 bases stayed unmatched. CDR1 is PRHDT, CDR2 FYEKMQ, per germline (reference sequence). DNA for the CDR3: TGTGCCAGCAGCCACGGGACAGGGAAAACTGAAGCTTTCTTT. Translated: CASSHGTGKTEAFF.

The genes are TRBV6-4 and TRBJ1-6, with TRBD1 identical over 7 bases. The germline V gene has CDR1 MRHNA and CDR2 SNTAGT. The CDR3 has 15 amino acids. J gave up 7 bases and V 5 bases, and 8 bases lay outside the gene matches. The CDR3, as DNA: TGTGCCAGCAGTTTAGGAGCAGGGGGGAATTCACCCCTCCACTTT. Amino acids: CASSLGAGGNSPLHF.

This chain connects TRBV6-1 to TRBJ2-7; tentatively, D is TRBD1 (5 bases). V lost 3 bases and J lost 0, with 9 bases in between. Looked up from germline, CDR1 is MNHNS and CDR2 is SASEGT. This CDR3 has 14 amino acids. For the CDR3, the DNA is TGTGCCAGCAGTGAGGTAGGGGACTCCTACGAGCAGTACTTC. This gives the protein CASSEVGDSYEQYF.

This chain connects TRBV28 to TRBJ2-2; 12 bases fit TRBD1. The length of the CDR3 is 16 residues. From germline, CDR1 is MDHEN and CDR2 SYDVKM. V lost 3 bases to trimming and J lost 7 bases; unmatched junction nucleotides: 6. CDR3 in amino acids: CASSLGDRGLNGELFF. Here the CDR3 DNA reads TGTGCCAGCAGTTTGGGGGACAGGGGGCTTAACGGGGAGCTGTTTTTT.

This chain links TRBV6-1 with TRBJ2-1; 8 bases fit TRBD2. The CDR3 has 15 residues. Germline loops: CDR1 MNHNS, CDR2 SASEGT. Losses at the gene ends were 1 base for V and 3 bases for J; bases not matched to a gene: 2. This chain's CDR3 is CASSEETSGYNEQFF. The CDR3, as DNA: TGTGCCAGCAGTGAAGAAACTAGCGGCTACAATGAGCAGTTCTTC.

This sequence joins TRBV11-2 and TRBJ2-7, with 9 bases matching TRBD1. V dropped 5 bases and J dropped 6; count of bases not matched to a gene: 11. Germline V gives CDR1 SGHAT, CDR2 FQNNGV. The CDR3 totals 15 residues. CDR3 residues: CASSASGTGFVEQYF. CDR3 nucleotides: TGTGCCAGCAGCGCCTCCGGGACAGGGTTCGTCGAGCAGTACTTC.

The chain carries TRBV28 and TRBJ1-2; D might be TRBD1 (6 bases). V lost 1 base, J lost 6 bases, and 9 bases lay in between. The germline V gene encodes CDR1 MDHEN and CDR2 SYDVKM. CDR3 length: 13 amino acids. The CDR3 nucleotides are TGTGCCAGCAGTTTATCCAGGGGAGATGGCTACACCTTC. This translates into CASSLSRGDGYTF.

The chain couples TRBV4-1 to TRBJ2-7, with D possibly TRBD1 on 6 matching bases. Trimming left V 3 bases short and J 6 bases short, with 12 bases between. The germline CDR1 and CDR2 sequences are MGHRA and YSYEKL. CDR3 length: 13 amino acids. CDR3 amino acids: CASSHRAGVEQYF. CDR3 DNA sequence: TGCGCCAGCAGCCACCGGGCAGGGGTCGAGCAGTACTTC.

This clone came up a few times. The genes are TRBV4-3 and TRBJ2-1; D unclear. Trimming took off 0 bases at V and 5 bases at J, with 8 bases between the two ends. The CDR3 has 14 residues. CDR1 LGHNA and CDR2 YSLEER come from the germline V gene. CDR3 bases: TGCGCCAGCAGCCAAGATTGGAGAAACAATGAGCAGTTCTTC. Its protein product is CASSQDWRNNEQFF.

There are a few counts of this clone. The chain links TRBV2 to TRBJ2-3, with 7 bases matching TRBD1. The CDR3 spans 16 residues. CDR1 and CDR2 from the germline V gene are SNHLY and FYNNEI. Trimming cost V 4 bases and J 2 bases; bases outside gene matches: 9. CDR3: CASSAPTGVNTDTQYF. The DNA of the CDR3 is TGTGCCAGCAGTGCTCCAACAGGGGTCAACACAGATACGCAGTATTTT.

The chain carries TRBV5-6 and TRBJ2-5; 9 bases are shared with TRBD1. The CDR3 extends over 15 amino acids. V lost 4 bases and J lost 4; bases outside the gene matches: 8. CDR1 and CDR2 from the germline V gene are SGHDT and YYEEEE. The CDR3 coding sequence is TGTGCCAGCAGCGCGGACACAGGGGGCTCAGAGACCCAGTACTTC. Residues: CASSADTGGSETQYF.

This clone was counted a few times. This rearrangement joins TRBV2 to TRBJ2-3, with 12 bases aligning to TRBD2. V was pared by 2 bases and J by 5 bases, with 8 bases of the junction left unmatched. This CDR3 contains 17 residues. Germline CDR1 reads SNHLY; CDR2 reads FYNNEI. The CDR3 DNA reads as TGTGCCAGCAGTGAATCTAGCGGGGGGGGCCGGGTAGATACGCAGTATTTT. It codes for CASSESSGGGRVDTQYF.

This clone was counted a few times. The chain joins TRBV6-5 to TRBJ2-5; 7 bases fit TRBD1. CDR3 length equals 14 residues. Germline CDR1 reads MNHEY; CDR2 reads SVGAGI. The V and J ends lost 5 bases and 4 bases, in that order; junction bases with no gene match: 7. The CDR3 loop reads CASSEVGGVETQYF. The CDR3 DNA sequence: TGTGCCAGCAGTGAAGTAGGGGGCGTAGAGACCCAGTACTTC.

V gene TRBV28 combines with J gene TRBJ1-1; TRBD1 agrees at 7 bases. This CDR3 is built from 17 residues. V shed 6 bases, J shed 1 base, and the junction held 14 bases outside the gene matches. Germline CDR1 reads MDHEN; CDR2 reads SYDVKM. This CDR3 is CASRLPPGGFTNTEAFF. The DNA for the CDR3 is TGTGCCAGCAGATTGCCGCCAGGGGGGTTCACGAACACTGAAGCTTTCTTT.